These 14 T cell receptor beta chains share one sample of origin, sequenced in a study of fetal regulatory T cell absence and autoimmunity. Using immunoSEQ multiplex PCR, the repertoire was profiled, and TCRdb retains in-frame clones only, with some absent. The sample holds around 100,000 clones; 72% are singletons and the top ten take roughly 2%. The sample consisted of pancreas tissue. The receptors come from a male donor with IPEX syndrome.

The genes are TRBV27 and TRBJ1-6; D is unresolved. V was trimmed by 6 bases and J by 4 bases, leaving 16 bases between them. Germline V gene data show CDR1 as MNHEY and CDR2 as SMNVEV (reference sequence). This CDR3 is built from 16 residues. The CDR3 coding sequence is TGTGCCAGCAGCACTCATCCGGGGAGGTATAATTCACCCCTCCACTTT. It translates to CASSTHPGRYNSPLHF.

The J gene is TRBJ2-1, the V gene TRBV4-1, with TRBD1 matching 8 bases. Trimming took 4 bases from V and 5 from J; bases not matched to a gene: 7. This CDR3 has 15 residues. CDR1 is MGHRA, CDR2 YSYEKL, per germline. In DNA form, the CDR3 reads TGCGCCAGCAGCCGTCAGGGGGCGTTGCACAATGAGCAGTTCTTC. This translates into CASSRQGALHNEQFF.

The V and J genes are TRBV19 and TRBJ1-3; TRBD1 matches 7 bases. There are 15 residues in the CDR3. The junction had 1 base not matched to a gene; V was cut back by 2 bases and J by 0 bases. Germline V gene lookup returns CDR1 LNHDA and CDR2 SQIVND (reference sequence). The DNA for the CDR3 is TGTGCCAGTAGTATAAGGGGGCGCTCTGGAAACACCATATATTTT. Translating it yields CASSIRGRSGNTIYF.

The V and J genes are TRBV6-5 and TRBJ1-1; a possible D gene is TRBD1 (6 bases). This CDR3 spans 15 amino acids. The germline gives CDR1 MNHEY, CDR2 SVGAGI. Trimming pared 2 bases from V and 1 base from J, leaving 11 bases between. The CDR3 loop reads CASSYLFRGNTEAFF. The DNA of the CDR3 is TGTGCCAGCAGTTACCTCTTCAGGGGGAACACTGAAGCTTTCTTT.

This clone was picked up a small number of times. An end of the junction differs from the germline gene, which may be a read error. The CDR3 region has the DNA TGTGCCAGCAGCTCGACTTCATACACGGAAGCTTTCTTT. Its translation is CASSSTSYTEAFF. The chain links TRBV11-2 to TRBJ1-1; D gene unclear. Germline values: CDR1 SGHAT, CDR2 FQNNGV. This CDR3 is 13 amino acids long.

For the CDR3, the DNA is TGCGCCAGCAGCTTCTGGGCCAGGGCCCCAGATACGCAGTATTTT. It codes for CASSFWARAPDTQYF. This chain joins TRBV5-1 and TRBJ2-3, with D possibly being TRBD1 (5 bases). Per the germline V gene, CDR1 is SGHRS and CDR2 is YFSETQ. The CDR3 extends over 15 amino acids. The V and J ends lost 2 bases and 4 bases respectively, with 14 bases between them.

This chain links TRBV7-9 with TRBJ2-5; 9 bases align to TRBD2. The CDR3 has 13 residues. The V gene's germline CDR1 is SEHNR and CDR2 FQNEAQ (reference sequence). The V gene end was trimmed by 3 bases and the J gene end by 5 bases; junction bases not matched to a gene: 1. CDR3 sequence: CASSLGLAETQYF. The CDR3 DNA sequence: TGTGCCAGCAGCTTGGGACTAGCCGAGACCCAGTACTTC. Filled out from reference TRBV7-9 and TRBJ2-5, the complete variable domain reads DTGVSQNPRHKITKRGQNVTFRCDPISEHNRLYWYRQTLGQGPEFLTYFQNEAQLEKSRLLSDRFSAERPKGSFSTLEIQRTEQGDSAMYLCASSLGLAETQYFGPGTRLLVL.

The J gene is TRBJ1-2, the V gene TRBV4-1, with D perhaps TRBD1 (5 bases). Trimming removed 1 base from V and 7 bases from J, with 7 bases in between. The CDR3 spans 12 residues. Germline CDR1 reads MGHRA; CDR2 reads YSYEKL. The CDR3 is CASSQGGGGYTF. The CDR3 DNA is TGCGCCAGCAGCCAAGGGGGGGGTGGCTACACCTTC.

This clone was found a few times. For the CDR3, the DNA is TGTGCCAGCAGTGCAGAGTGGGGCTACACCTTC. Translation: CASSAEWGYTF. The V gene is TRBV2, the J gene TRBJ1-2; D not resolved. The length of the CDR3 is 11 residues. Germline-derived CDR1 and CDR2 are SNHLY and FYNNEI. Trimming left V 4 bases short and J 8 bases short, with 8 bases between.

The genes are TRBV10-2 and TRBJ1-2; 7 positions agree with TRBD1. With V trimmed by 6 bases and J by 2 bases, 3 bases remained unmatched. Germline V gene sequence: CDR1 WSHSY, CDR2 SAAADI. This CDR3 region has 13 residues. The CDR3 nucleotides are TGCGCCAGCAGAACAGGGGCCAACTATGGCTACACCTTC. Its protein product is CASRTGANYGYTF.

This sequence joins TRBV7-2 and TRBJ2-7, with 9 positions matching TRBD1. Germline values: CDR1 SGHTA, CDR2 FQGNSA. There are 13 residues in the CDR3. Trimming cost V 6 bases and J 12 bases; bases outside gene matches: 12. CDR3 nucleotides: TGTGCCAGCAGGATCAACAAAGGGACAGGGTGGTACTTC. Protein sequence: CASRINKGTGWYF.

This clone was seen a few times. This sample includes further DNA sequences coding for the same CDR3. This rearrangement joins TRBV19 to TRBJ2-7; 8 nucleotides line up with TRBD2. Germline V gene data show CDR1 as LNHDA and CDR2 as SQIVND (reference sequence). With V trimmed by 1 base and J by 4 bases, 0 bases remained unmatched. This CDR3 has 13 amino acids. The CDR3 DNA follows: TGTGCCAGTAGTATAGCGGGGGGGTACGAGCAGTACTTC. Translating gives CASSIAGGYEQYF.

The CDR3 DNA sequence: TGTGCCAGCAGCTGGGGTTTAGAGACCCAGTACTTC. This sequence encodes CASSWGLETQYF. This chain joins TRBV5-4 and TRBJ2-5; D is unresolved. There are 12 residues in the CDR3. Trimming pared 3 bases from V and 4 bases from J, leaving 7 bases between. Germline V gene data show CDR1 as SGHNT and CDR2 as YYREEE (reference sequence).

The genes are TRBV12-5 and TRBJ2-1, with a possible D match to TRBD1 (5 bases). Trimming left V 1 base short and J 5 bases short, with 9 bases between. The CDR3 has 14 amino acids. Looked up from germline, CDR1 is LGHNT and CDR2 is FRNRAP. CDR3 DNA: TGTGCTAGTGGTTTGGAAGGGGCAAACAATGAGCAGTTCTTC. This sequence encodes CASGLEGANNEQFF.